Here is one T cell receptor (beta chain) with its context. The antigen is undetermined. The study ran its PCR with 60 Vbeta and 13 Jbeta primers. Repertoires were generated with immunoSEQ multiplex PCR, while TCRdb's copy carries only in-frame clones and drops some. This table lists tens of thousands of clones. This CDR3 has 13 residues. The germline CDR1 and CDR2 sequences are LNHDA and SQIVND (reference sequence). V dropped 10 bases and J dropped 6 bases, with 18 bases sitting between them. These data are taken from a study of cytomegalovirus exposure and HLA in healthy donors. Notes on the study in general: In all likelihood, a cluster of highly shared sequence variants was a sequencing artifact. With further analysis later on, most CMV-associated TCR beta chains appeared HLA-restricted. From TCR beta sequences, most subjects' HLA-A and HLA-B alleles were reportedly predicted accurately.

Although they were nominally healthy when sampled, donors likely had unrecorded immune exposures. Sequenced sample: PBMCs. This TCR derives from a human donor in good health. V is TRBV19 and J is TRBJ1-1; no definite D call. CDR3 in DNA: TGTGCCACTGGCCACCAGTCAGGTGCTGAAGCTTTCTTT. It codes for CATGHQSGAEAFF.